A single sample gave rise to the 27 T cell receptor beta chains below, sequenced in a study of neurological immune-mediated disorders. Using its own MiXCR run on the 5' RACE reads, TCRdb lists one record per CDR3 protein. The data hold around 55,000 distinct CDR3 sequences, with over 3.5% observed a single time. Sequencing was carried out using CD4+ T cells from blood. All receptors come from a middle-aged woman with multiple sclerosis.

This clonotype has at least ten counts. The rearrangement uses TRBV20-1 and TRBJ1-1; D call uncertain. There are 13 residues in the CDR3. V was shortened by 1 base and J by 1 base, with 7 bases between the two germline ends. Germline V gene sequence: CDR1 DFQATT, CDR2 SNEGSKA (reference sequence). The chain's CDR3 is CSARVPRNTEAFF. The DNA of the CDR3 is TGCAGTGCTAGAGTCCCTCGGAACACTGAAGCTTTCTTT.

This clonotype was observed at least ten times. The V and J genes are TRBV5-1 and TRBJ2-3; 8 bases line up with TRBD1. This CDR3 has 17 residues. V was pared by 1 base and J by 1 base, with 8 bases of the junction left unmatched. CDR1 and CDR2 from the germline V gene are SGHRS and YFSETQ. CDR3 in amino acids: CASSLLSTGDGTDTQYF. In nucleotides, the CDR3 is TGCGCCAGCAGCTTGCTCTCGACAGGGGACGGCACAGATACGCAGTATTTT.

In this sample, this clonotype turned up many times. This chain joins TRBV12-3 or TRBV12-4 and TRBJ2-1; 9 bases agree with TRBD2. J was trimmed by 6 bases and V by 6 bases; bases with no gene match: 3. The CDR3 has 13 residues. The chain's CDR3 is CASRLGLANEQFF. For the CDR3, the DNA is TGTGCCAGCAGACTGGGACTAGCCAATGAGCAGTTCTTC.

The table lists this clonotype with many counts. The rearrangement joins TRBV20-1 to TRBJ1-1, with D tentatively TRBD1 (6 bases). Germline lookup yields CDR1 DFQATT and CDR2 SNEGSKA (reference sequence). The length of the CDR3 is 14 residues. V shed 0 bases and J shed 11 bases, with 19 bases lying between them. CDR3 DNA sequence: TGCAGTGCTAGAGATCCGGCGCAGGGGAATGATGCTTTCTTT. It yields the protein CSARDPAQGNDAFF.

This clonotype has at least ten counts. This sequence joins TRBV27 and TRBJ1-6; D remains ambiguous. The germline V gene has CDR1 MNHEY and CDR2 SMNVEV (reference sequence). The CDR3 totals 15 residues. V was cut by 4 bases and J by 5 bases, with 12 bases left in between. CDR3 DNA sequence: TGTGCCAGCAGTTGGAGCAGTTCGAATAATTCACCCCTCCACTTT. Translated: CASSWSSSNNSPLHF.

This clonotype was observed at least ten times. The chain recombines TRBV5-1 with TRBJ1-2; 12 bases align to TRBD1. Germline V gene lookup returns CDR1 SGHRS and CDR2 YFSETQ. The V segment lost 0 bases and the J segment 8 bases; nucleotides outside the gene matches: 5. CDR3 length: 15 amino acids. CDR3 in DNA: TGCGCCAGCAGCTTGGAAGGGACAGGGGGCGCCGGCTACACCTTC. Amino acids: CASSLEGTGGAGYTF.

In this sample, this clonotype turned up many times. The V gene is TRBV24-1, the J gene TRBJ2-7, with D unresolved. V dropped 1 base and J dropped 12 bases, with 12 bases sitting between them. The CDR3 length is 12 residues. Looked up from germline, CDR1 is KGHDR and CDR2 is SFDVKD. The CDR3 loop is CATSDFSNRRYF. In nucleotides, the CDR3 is TGTGCCACCAGTGATTTTAGCAACCGCAGGTACTTC.

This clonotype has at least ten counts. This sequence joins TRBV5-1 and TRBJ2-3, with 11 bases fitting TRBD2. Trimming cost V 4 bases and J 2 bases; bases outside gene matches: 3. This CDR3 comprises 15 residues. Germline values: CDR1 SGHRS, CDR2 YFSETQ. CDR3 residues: CASSVAGGLTDTQYF. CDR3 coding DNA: TGCGCCAGCAGCGTAGCGGGGGGGCTCACAGATACGCAGTATTTT. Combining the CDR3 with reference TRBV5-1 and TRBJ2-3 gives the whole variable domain KAGVTQTPRYLIKTRGQQVTLSCSPISGHRSVSWYQQTPGQGLQFLFEYFSETQRNKGNFPGRFSGRQFSNSRSEMNVSTLELGDSALYLCASSVAGGLTDTQYFGPGTRLTVL.

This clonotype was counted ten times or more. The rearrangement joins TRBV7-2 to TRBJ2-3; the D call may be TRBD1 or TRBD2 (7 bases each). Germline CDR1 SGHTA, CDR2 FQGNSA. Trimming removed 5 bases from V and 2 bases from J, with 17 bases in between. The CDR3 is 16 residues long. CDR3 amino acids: CASSLQGGALTDTQYF. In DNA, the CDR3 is TGTGCCAGCAGCCTCCAGGGGGGGGCTCTCACAGATACGCAGTATTTT.

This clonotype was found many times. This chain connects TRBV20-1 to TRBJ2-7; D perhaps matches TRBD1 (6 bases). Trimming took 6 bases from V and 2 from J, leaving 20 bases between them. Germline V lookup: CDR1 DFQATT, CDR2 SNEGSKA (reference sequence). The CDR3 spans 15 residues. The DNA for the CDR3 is TGCAGTGCGTTGAACAGGGACCCCTCAGCCTACGAGCAGTACTTC. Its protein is CSALNRDPSAYEQYF.

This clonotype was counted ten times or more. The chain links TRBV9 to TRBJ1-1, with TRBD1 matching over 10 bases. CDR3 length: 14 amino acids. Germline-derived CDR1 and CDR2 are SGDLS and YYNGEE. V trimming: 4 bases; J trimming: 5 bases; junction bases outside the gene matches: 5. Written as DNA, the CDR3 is TGTGCCAGCAGCTTGGGGACAGGGGTGACTGAAGCTTTCTTT. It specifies CASSLGTGVTEAFF.

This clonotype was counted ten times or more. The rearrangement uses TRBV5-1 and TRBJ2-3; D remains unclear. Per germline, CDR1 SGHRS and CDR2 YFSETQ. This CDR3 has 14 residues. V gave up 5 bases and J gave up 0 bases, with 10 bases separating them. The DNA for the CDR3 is TGCGCCAGCAGGGTCGGCCCGAGCACAGATACGCAGTATTTT. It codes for CASRVGPSTDTQYF.

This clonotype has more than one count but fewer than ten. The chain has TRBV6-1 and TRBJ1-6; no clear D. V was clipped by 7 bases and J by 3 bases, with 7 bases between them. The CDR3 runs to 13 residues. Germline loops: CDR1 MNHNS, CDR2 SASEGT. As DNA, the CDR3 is TGTGCCAGCAAATTCCTCTATAATTCACCCCTCCACTTT. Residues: CASKFLYNSPLHF.

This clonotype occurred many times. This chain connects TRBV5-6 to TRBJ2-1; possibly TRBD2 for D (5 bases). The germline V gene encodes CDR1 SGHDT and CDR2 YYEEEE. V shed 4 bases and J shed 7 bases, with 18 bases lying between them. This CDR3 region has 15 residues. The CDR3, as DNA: TGTGCCAGCAGCCCCGGACTTATATGGCGTAATGAGCAGTTCTTC. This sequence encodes CASSPGLIWRNEQFF.

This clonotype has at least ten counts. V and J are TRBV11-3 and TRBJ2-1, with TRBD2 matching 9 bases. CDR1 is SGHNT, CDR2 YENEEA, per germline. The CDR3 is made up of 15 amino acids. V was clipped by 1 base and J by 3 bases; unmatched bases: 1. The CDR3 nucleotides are TGTGCCAGCAGCTTAGCACTAGCGGGCTACAATGAGCAGTTCTTC. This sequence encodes CASSLALAGYNEQFF.

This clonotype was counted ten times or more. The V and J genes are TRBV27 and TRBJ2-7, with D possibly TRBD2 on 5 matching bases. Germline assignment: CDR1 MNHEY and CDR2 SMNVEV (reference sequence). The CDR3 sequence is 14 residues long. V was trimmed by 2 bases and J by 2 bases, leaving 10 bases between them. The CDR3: CASSLNPGTYEQYF. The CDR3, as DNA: TGTGCCAGCAGTTTAAATCCGGGGACCTACGAGCAGTACTTC.

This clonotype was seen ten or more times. CDR3 region: CASSPDRGYGYTF. The CDR3 nucleotides read TGTGCCAGCAGCCCCGACAGAGGCTATGGCTACACCTTC. The chain uses TRBV7-3 and TRBJ1-2; TRBD1 is a possible D gene (5 bases). The CDR3 consists of 13 residues. V was shortened by 5 bases and J by 4 bases, with 11 bases between the two germline ends. CDR1 is SGHTA, CDR2 FQGTGA, per germline.

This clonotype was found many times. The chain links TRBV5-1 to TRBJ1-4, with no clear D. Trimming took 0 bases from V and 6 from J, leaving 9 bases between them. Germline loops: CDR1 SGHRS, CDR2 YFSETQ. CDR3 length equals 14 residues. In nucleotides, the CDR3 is TGCGCCAGCAGCTTGGGGGGTAGGGATGAAAAACTGTTTTTT. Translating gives CASSLGGRDEKLFF.

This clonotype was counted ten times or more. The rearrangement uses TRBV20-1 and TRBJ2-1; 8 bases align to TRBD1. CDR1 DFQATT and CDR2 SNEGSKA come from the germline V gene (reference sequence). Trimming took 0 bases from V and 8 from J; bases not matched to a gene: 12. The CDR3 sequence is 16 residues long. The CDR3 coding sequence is TGCAGTGCTAGAGATCTGGGGCAGGGGGCAGGGTATGAGCAGTTCTTC. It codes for CSARDLGQGAGYEQFF.

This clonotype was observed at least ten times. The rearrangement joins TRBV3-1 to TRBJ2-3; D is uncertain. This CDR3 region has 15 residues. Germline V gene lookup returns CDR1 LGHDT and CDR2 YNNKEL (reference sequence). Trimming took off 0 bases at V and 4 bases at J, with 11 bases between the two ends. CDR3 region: CASSQDRQLADTQYF. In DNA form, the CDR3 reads TGTGCCAGCAGCCAAGATCGTCAGCTCGCAGATACGCAGTATTTT.

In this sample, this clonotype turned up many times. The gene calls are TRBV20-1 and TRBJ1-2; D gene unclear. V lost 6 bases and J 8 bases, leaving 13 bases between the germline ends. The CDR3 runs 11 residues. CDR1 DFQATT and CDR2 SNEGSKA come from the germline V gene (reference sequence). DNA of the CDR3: TGCAGTGCCTCAACACTGGGAGGCTACACCTTC. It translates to CSASTLGGYTF.

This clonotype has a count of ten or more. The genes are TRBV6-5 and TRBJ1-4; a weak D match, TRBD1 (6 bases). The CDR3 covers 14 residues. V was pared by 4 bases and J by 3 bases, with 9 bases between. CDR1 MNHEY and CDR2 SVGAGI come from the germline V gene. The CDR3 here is CASSSQGANEKLFF. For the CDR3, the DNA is TGTGCCAGCAGTTCACAGGGTGCTAATGAAAAACTGTTTTTT.

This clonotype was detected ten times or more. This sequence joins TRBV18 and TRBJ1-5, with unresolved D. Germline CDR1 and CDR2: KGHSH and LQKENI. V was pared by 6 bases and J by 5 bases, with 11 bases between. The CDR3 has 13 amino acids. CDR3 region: CASSLDRYQPQHF. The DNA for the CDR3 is TGTGCCAGCTCCCTTGACCGATATCAGCCCCAGCATTTT.

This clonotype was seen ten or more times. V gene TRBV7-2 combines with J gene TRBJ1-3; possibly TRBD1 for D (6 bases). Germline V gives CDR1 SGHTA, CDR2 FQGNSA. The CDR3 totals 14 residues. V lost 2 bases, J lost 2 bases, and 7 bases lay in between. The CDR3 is CASSLNRAGNTIYF. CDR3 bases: TGTGCCAGCAGCTTAAACAGGGCTGGAAACACCATATATTTT.

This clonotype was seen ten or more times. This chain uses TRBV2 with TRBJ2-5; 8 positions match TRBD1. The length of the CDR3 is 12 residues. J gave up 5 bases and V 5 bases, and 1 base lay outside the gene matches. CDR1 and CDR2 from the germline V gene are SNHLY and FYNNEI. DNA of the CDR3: TGTGCCAGCAGTCGGACAGGGGAGACCCAGTACTTC. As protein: CASSRTGETQYF.

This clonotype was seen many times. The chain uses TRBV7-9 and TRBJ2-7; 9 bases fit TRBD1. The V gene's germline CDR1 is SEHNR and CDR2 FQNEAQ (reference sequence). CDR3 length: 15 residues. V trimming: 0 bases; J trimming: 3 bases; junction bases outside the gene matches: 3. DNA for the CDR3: TGTGCCAGCAGCTTAGCGGGGACAGGGCGCTACGAGCAGTACTTC. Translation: CASSLAGTGRYEQYF.

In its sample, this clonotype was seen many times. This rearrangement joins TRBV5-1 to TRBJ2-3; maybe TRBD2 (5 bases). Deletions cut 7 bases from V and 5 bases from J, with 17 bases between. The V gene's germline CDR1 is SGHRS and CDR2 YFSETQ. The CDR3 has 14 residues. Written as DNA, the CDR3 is TGCGCCAGCCGGGGAGTATTATTGAGAGATACGCAGTATTTT. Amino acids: CASRGVLLRDTQYF.